This T cell receptor beta chain was found in a study of T cell responses to AZD1222 COVID-19 vaccine. Findings and caveats of the study: The span of vaccine-associated CD4 TCRs extended across spike, with dominance at 160-218 and 743-854. At baseline, seropositivity was found in only six AZD1222 recipients. Repertoire sampling happened only post peak T cell response. Clonal diversity was possibly underestimated, and white British individuals and females predominated among donors.

The germline CDR1 and CDR2 sequences are MNHEY and SVGAGI. V lost 2 bases and J lost 0, with 8 bases in between. The CDR3 is 14 amino acids. Points on this clone: What it binds is unknown.

The protocol was immunoSEQ multiplex PCR, while the TCRdb copy is restricted to in-frame clones and leaves out a portion. Seen here are more than 100,000 clones, approximately 85% observed once, and the top ten hold 6.5% to 8.5%. The sequencing here drew on peripheral blood, taken 28 days after the second dose of the MenACWY control vaccine. The chain links TRBV6-5 to TRBJ2-7, with D possibly being TRBD2 (5 bases). The TCR originated in an adult who received the MenACWY meningococcal vaccine as a control. The CDR3 is CASSYEGSSYEQYF. Written as DNA, the CDR3 is TGTGCCAGCAGTTACGAAGGGAGCTCCTACGAGCAGTACTTC.